This TCR beta chain was captured by sequencing in a study of cytomegalovirus exposure and HLA in healthy donors. Study at large: The 120 validation repertoires, a later analysis reported, used the same platform as the 550 to 700 repertoires from the first cohort. Broader study findings: The study put some 150 TCR beta chains on its list as cytomegalovirus-associated. The tendency of first-cohort TCR clusters to co-occur in the 120 validation repertoires was identified by a subsequent analysis.

This CDR3 spans 16 amino acids. V lost 2 bases and J 0 bases, leaving 11 bases between the germline ends. Germline values: CDR1 MGHRA, CDR2 YSYEKL. Some clones are missing from TCRdb's copy, which holds only in-frame ones; the method was immunoSEQ multiplex PCR. The data hold roughly 70,000 clones, with around 96% observed a single time. As to this clone: The antigen remains undetermined.

The donors were part of the 120-subject validation cohort, which stood apart from the approximately 630-subject first cohort. Sequencing used PBMCs. The genes are TRBV4-1 and TRBJ2-1; D not certain. The source is a woman aged 18 to 35 in good health and CMV-seropositive. CDR3 nucleotides: TGCGCCAGCAGCCAAAGATTAGAGAGCTCCTACAATGAGCAGTTCTTC. Translation: CASSQRLESSYNEQFF.